The sequence of this T cell receptor (beta chain) was determined in a study of T cells after yellow fever vaccination (dated by TCRdb to the late 2010s). As for the study more broadly: The SMART-Seq v4 Ultra Low Input RNA kit was used to prepare libraries from fractions with low cell numbers. To follow T-cell clones before and after primary and booster YFV17D yellow fever vaccination, bulk TCR alpha and beta repertoires were sequenced over time. The cohort comprised two healthy male donors, one aged 18 to 30 and one aged 30 to 40 years. Blood was collected at multiple timepoints before and after primary and secondary immunization, and bulk PBMC replicates and cell subsets were isolated. The paper's findings and limits, for the study overall: Compared with the primary T-cell response, the secondary T-cell response was faster but weaker, reaching its peak on day 5 rather than on day 15. A small share of clonotypes occurred in both CD4 and CD8 compartments, likely arising from convergent recombination. Because abundant contaminating clonotypes from the bulk population could be contained in FACS-sorted repertoires, computational filtering was required. Most clones expanded after primary vaccination (approximately 95% of CD4 and around 89% of CD8) were re-detected after the booster, suggesting that broad memory maintenance occurred. Because the study included only two donors, the extent to which the findings can be generalized is limited.

The sample's treatment or condition label, in plain terms: live attenuated yellow fever vaccine strain. A standard Ficoll-Paque protocol was used to isolate PBMCs from peripheral blood. Dynabeads CD4 and CD8 positive selection kits were used to isolate the CD4 and CD8 T-cell fractions. RNA was extracted with TriZol from bulk PBMCs, CD4 and CD8 fractions, and dextramer-positive and dextramer-negative fractions. TCR cDNA was synthesized by 5'RACE template switching, which introduced a universal primer site and unique molecular identifiers. cDNA synthesis was primed from both the TCR alpha and TCR beta constant segments. Two PCR steps were used to amplify libraries, with sample barcodes and sequencing adapters being added in the second step. Sequencing of libraries was performed on Illumina HiSeq 2500 (2x100 bp) or NovaSeq (2x150 bp). Per the authors' processing: Reads were demultiplexed and collapsed into UMI consensus sequences with MIGEC, and V(D)J alignment was performed with MiXCR. Clonotypes responding to the vaccine were identified with edgeR on replicate PBMC samples, with the criteria of FDR below 0.01 and a log2 fold change above 5 up to day 15. Bulk clonotypes were assigned CD4 or CD8 identity according to which sequenced CD4 or CD8 repertoire held them at higher abundance. TCRdb reanalyzed the raw reads on its own, using fastp at Q25 for trimming and MiXCR for clone calling, and kept in-frame beta chains. Each CDR3 protein gets just one entry, which takes the most common genes and DNA from the rows behind it. The V and J calls here are based on TCRdb, not the publication. For this sample the table gives some 120,000 distinct CDR3 sequences, of which 8.4% were detected only once. Of the sample, roughly 25% falls within the top ten clones.

This clonotype has at least ten counts. Its specific antigen is unknown. No clone much larger than this one lies a single base away; base qualities are absent. The TCR originated in a man aged 25-40 years who received the YFV17D yellow fever vaccine. The material sequenced was CD8+ T cells sorted from PBMCs, taken 45 days after the yellow fever booster vaccination.

The CDR3 region has the sequence CASSGNEQFF. The nucleotides are TGTGCCAGCAGCGGCAATGAGCAGTTCTTC. In this chain, TRBV9 is recombined with TRBJ2-1; no D gene is confidently identified. The CDR3 sequence holds 10 residues, the cysteine and phenylalanine included. Only the CDR3 DNA stays, 30 bases, in frame from base 1. The germline V gene encodes CDR1 SGDLS and CDR2 YYNGEE. V drops 3 bases and J drops 6 bases, leaving 1 base in between.